The sequence of this T cell receptor (beta chain) was determined in a study of blood T cell repertoires in COVID-19 (dated by TCRdb to 2018 to 2020). About the investigation overall: Samples from collaborators originated in the United States, Italy and Spain and spanned both the acute and convalescent phases of COVID-19. The material from the prospective study consisted of cDNA or gDNA derived from T cells, B-cell-depleted T cells, or PBMCs. The dataset comprised deeply sampled blood TCRbeta repertoires from subjects exposed to, actively infected with, or recovered from COVID-19. A freely available public database, intended as a resource for researchers studying the immune response to SARS-CoV-2, is where the repertoires were released. The samples were drawn from the first 160 participants of the ongoing ImmuneRACE study and from 1,200 or so subjects provided by 6 global collaborators. The sample metadata nearly always contained a de-identified subject ID, COVID-19 status, age in years and sex. Where available, HLA class I and class II types were taken from metadata supplied by the sample provider and were not determined by assay-based typing.

What the work shows at the level of the full study, not this receptor alone: The amount of clinical and demographic metadata varied by source and participant and was provided uncurated.

A note on this clone: The target of this receptor is not known. The record has no base qualities; no much larger clone is one base away.

At one collaborating source in Seattle, patients were enrolled during active infection and were followed longitudinally through the course of disease. Each collaborating institution followed its own protocols to collect whole blood in K2EDTA tubes. For TCRbeta analysis, collaborators shipped samples as frozen whole blood, isolated PBMCs, or DNA extracted from either of those sample types. Taken from the germline V gene, the CDR1 and CDR2 loops are MNHEY and SVGEGT. The CDR3 runs 12 residues from the cysteine to the phenylalanine. Only the CDR3 part of the read is kept: 36 bases, read in frame from the first base. V and J lose 6 bases and 7 bases, and a span of 12 bases separates them. TCRbeta CDR3 regions were amplified from genomic DNA using the immunoSEQ Assay, a bias-controlled multiplex PCR. In the authors' own workflow: Nucleated cell counts per sample were estimated from amplification of reference gene primers within the assay. To quantify the absolute abundance of each unique TCRbeta CDR3 rearrangement, sequence reads were collapsed and filtered. For each sample, productive Simpson clonality was calculated by taking the square root of Simpson's diversity index across productive rearrangements. In TCRdb, the immuneACCESS table is reduced to in-frame sequences with V and J assigned. These tables do not hold every clone; where another copy was compared, an unresolved V gene accounts for under half, and the others remain unexplained. D and trimming were read from the DNA, whereas the V and J calls and clone size are those reported in that table. For this sample the table gives hundreds of thousands of clones, of which approximately 88% were detected only once. Of the sample, less than 3.5% is held by the ten largest clones.

Input material: peripheral blood. This sequence uses TRBV6-2 or TRBV6-3 and TRBJ1-2, with an unclear D gene assignment. This receptor was obtained from a woman aged 30 to 39 with COVID-19, enrolled during active disease. The CDR3 protein sequence reads: CASSTGVFGYTF. The DNA is TGTGCCAGCAGCACGGGAGTTTTTGGCTACACCTTC.